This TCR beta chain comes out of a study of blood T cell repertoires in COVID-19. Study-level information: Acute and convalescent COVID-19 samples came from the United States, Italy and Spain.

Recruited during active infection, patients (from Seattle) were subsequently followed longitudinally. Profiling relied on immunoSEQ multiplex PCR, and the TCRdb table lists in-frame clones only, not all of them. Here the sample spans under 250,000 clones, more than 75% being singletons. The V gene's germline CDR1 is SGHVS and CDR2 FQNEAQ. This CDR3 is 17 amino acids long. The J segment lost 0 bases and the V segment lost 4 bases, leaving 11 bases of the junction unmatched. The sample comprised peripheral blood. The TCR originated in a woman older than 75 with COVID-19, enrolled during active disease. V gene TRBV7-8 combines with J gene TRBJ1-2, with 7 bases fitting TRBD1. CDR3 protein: CASSSGQAELANYGYTF. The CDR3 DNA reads TGTGCCAGCAGCTCAGGACAGGCGGAATTAGCTAACTATGGCTACACCTTC.